The text below deals with one TCR beta chain. Antigen: not known. This specimen comes from a study of vaccination and CD4 T cells after COVID-19. Study details: Stimuli were overlapping spike peptide pools of SARS-CoV-2 and three common cold coronaviruses (HCoV-NL63, HCoV-OC43, HCoV-229E).

Sequenced with the Oncomine TCR Beta short-read assay was DNA taken from cultured CD4+ T cells. TCRdb analysed the PCR reads with MiXCR anew, one entry per CDR3 protein. The repertoire holds about 6,600 distinct CDR3 sequences, 45% seen once, with 20% to 25% in the top ten. The treatment here: roughly 11-day PBMC culture with coronavirus spike peptide pools or control peptides (ViraFEST assay). Scientists separated out CD4+ T cells through negative selection following 10 days in culture. Germline assignment: CDR1 MNHNS and CDR2 SASEGT. The CDR3 runs 11 residues. The V and J ends lost 6 bases and 2 bases respectively, with 3 bases between them.

V and J are TRBV6-1 and TRBJ2-3; D is unclear. The TCR was taken from a human donor who had recovered from COVID-19. The sample was CD4+ T cells from blood, cultured in vitro. The CDR3 DNA follows: TGTGCCAGCAGGTTCACAGATACGCAGTATTTT. Its protein is CASRFTDTQYF.